The rows below give T cell receptor beta chains drawn from one sample of a study of Tregs in tolerant kidney transplant recipients. Assay used: immunoSEQ multiplex PCR; TCRdb lists only in-frame clones, some missing. Here the sample spans 98,000 or so clones, nearly 90% being singletons. Sequencing was performed on CD4+ T cells from blood, taken before the transplant. The receptors originated from a human donor who received a combined kidney and bone marrow transplant. CDR3s include the opening cysteine and the closing phenylalanine or tryptophan. D genes are given only for firm matches. Size is omitted from some rows. Given values are once, few, many or a class for expanded clones.

TRBD1,NA,TRBV9,TRBJ1-4,TGTGCCAGCAGCCTGGGGACAGGTAGGAGTGAAAAACTGTTTTTT,CASSLGTGRSEKLFF
TRBD1,NA,TRBV7-2,TRBJ1-5,TGTGCCAGCAGCCCCGACAGGGGTAGCAATCAGCCCCAGCATTTT,CASSPDRGSNQPQHF
NA,NA,TRBV5-5,TRBJ1-3,TGTGCCAGCAGCAAGACAGGTAGCTCTGGAAACACCATATATTTT,CASSKTGSSGNTIYF
TRBD2,NA,TRBV2,TRBJ2-1,TGTGCCAGCAGGGGAGGCGGCGGGAGTAGGTACAATGAGCAGTTCTTC,CASRGGGGSRYNEQFF
NA,NA,TRBV6-6,TRBJ1-4,TGTGCCAGCAGTAGGACAGCTAATGAAAAACTGTTTTTT,CASSRTANEKLFF
NA,NA,TRBV6-1,TRBJ1-2,TGTGCCAGCAGTGTCAGGGGATACTGGAATGGCTACACCTTC,CASSVRGYWNGYTF
TRBD1,NA,TRBV6-5,TRBJ1-6,TGTGCCAGCAGTTTCCGGGACAGCTTTTCACCCCTCCACTTT,CASSFRDSFSPLHF
TRBD2,few,TRBV11-1,TRBJ2-3,TGTGCCAGCAGCTTCCCCGGACTAGCGGGGGGGCAGTATTTT,CASSFPGLAGGQYF
TRBD1,NA,TRBV28,TRBJ2-7,TGTGCCAGCAGTTTCGGGGACAGGGCCTCCTACGAGCAGTACTTC,CASSFGDRASYEQYF
TRBD2,NA,TRBV9,TRBJ2-3,TGTGCCAGCAGCGTAGGTCCGGGGGGGGGCACAGATACGCAGTATTTT,CASSVGPGGGTDTQYF
NA,NA,TRBV2,TRBJ1-4,TGTGCCAGCAGTGATCAACAGCTCGAGGAAAAACTGTTTTTT,CASSDQQLEEKLFF
TRBD2,NA,TRBV14,TRBJ2-1,TGTGCCAGCAGCCCCCGCCTTGCGGGGGAGAACCTCAATGAGCAGTTCTTC,CASSPRLAGENLNEQFF
NA,NA,TRBV25-1,TRBJ1-2,TGTGCCAGCAGTGACTCAGGGGTCTCTGGCTACACCTTC,CASSDSGVSGYTF
NA,NA,TRBV4-1,TRBJ2-3,TGCGCCAGCAGCCAGGGCGCGATGAGAAGGCCCTTTGGCACAGATACGCAGTATTTT,CASSQGAMRRPFGTDTQYF
TRBD1,NA,TRBV28,TRBJ2-2,TGTGCCAGTCCTACACCCACAGGGGGTCCTACCGGGGAGCTGTTTTTT,CASPTPTGGPTGELFF
NA,NA,TRBV5-1,TRBJ1-1,TGCGCCAGCAGCTTGAGGGGTACGGAAGCTTTCTTT,CASSLRGTEAFF
NA,NA,TRBV19,TRBJ1-2,TGTGCCACTGAACAGGGAACCTATGGCTACACCTTC,CATEQGTYGYTF
TRBD1,NA,TRBV4-2,TRBJ1-5,TGTGCCAGCAGCCAAGGGGACAGACCTATTATTAGCAATCAGCCCCAGCATTTT,CASSQGDRPIISNQPQHF
NA,NA,TRBV2,TRBJ2-1,TGTGCCAGCAGTGGCCTAGAGTACAATGAGCAGTTCTTC,CASSGLEYNEQFF
TRBD1,few,TRBV7-9,TRBJ2-5,TGTGCCAGCAGCCCCGGGGGACAGGGTGAGACCCAGTACTTC,CASSPGGQGETQYF
NA,once,TRBV6-1,TRBJ1-4,TGTGCCACCAGGACGGGAGCAACTAATGAAAAACTGTTTTTT,CATRTGATNEKLFF
TRBD2,NA,TRBV28,TRBJ2-7,TGTGCCAGCAGGAAAGCGGGATCCTACGAGCAGTACTTC,CASRKAGSYEQYF
TRBD1,NA,TRBV5-1,TRBJ1-1,TGCGCCAGCTCGGAGCTTATAGGGGGCTTTGGGACTGAAGCTTTCTTT,CASSELIGGFGTEAFF
NA,NA,TRBV6-5,TRBJ2-7,TGTGCCAGCAGTTATGCAGGGCGAAGCTCCTACGAGCAGTACTTC,CASSYAGRSSYEQYF
TRBD1,NA,TRBV6-6,TRBJ2-1,TGTGCCAGCAGCTCGGGACAGGGTGGTGGGGATGAGCAGTTCTTC,CASSSGQGGGDEQFF